Each of the 21 T cell receptor beta chains below was sequenced from the same sample in a study of T-cell reconstitution after alpha-beta-depleted transplantation in children. Preparation of the TCRbeta library used unique molecular identifiers. From the PCR reads, TCRdb called clonotypes with MiXCR, one entry per CDR3 protein. The sample lists hundreds of thousands of distinct CDR3 sequences, approximately 15% occurring once. Sequencing used PBMCs from the stem cell graft donor, obtained from the stem cell graft. The source is a human donor who donated a stem cell graft to a child with acute myeloid leukemia.

This clonotype was counted at least ten times. CDR3: CSVDAGLETQYF. The CDR3 DNA sequence: TGCAGCGTTGATGCGGGGCTGGAGACCCAGTACTTC. This chain joins TRBV29-1 and TRBJ2-5, with D maybe TRBD2 (6 bases). Germline V gene sequence: CDR1 SQVTM, CDR2 ANQGSEA. The ends were cut back, 3 bases at V and 5 bases at J, with 10 bases in the middle. CDR3 size: 12 residues.

This clonotype was detected many times. The J gene is TRBJ2-7, the V gene TRBV7-9; a possible D gene is TRBD2 (5 bases). V lost 4 bases and J lost 2, with 9 bases in between. Germline CDR1 SEHNR, CDR2 FQNEAQ (reference sequence). CDR3 length: 13 amino acids. The CDR3 is CASSSGNPYEQYF. DNA for the CDR3: TGTGCCAGCAGCTCCGGGAACCCCTACGAGCAGTACTTC.

This clonotype appeared many times. V is TRBV7-2 and J is TRBJ1-1; D gene uncertain. There are 15 residues in the CDR3. Per germline, CDR1 SGHTA and CDR2 FQGNSA. The V end lost 4 bases, the J end lost 3 bases, and 15 bases lay between the germline ends. CDR3 nucleotide sequence: TGTGCCAGCAGCTCACGGGAGGCAACCTACACTGAAGCTTTCTTT. This translates into CASSSREATYTEAFF. Full variable domain (rest looked up from reference TRBV7-2 and TRBJ1-1): GAGVSQSPSNKVTEKGKDVELRCDPISGHTALYWYRQSLGQGLEFLIYFQGNSAPDKSGLPSDRFSAERTGGSVSTLTIQRTQQEDSAVYLCASSSREATYTEAFFGQGTRLTVV.

This clonotype was seen many times. V is TRBV10-3 and J is TRBJ2-7, with D perhaps matching TRBD1 (6 bases). From germline, CDR1 is ENHRY and CDR2 SYGVKD. There are 13 residues in the CDR3. V lost 6 bases and J 3 bases, leaving 12 bases between the germline ends. The CDR3 region has the DNA TGTGCCATCAGCAACCTACAGGGCTACGAGCAGTACGTC. It specifies CAISNLQGYEQYV.

This clonotype was counted at least ten times. The gene calls are TRBV20-1 and TRBJ2-3; 8 bases are a match to TRBD2. The CDR3 is 16 amino acids. Germline V gene sequence: CDR1 DFQATT, CDR2 SNEGSKA (reference sequence). V was clipped by 1 base and J by 0 bases; unmatched bases: 6. The CDR3 DNA is TGCAGTGCTAGAGGAGGAGCGGGAGTTAGCACAGATACGCAGTATTTT. Amino acids: CSARGGAGVSTDTQYF.

The chain is built from TRBV7-9 and TRBJ2-5; possible D gene TRBD2, 7 bases. The CDR3 consists of 15 residues. Germline CDR1 SEHNR, CDR2 FQNEAQ (reference sequence). Trimming shortened V by 5 bases and J by 4 bases, and 17 bases separated the two germline ends. CDR3 in DNA: TGTGCCAGCAGCCCGCTAGGGGGGGGCCGAGAGACCCAGTACTTC. This translates into CASSPLGGGRETQYF.

This clonotype is a singleton in its sample. It may be a read error: a sequence one base away is much more abundant. The conserved final phenylalanine or tryptophan is absent from the CDR3, which likely points to a read error. This chain connects TRBV7-9 to TRBJ2-7; 9 bases are a match to TRBD1. The germline V gene encodes CDR1 SEHNR and CDR2 FQNEAQ (reference sequence). V trimming: 3 bases; J trimming: 1 base; junction bases outside the gene matches: 4. The CDR3 is 15 amino acids. The DNA for the CDR3 is TGTGCCAGCAGCTTTACAGGGGGCGCGTCCTACGAGCAGTACGAC. This codes for CASSFTGGASYEQYD.

This clonotype was counted at least ten times. The J gene is TRBJ2-5, the V gene TRBV25-1; no clear D gene. CDR1 and CDR2 from the germline V gene are MGHDK and SYGVNS. V lost 6 bases to trimming and J lost 2 bases, with 10 bases between them. This CDR3 has 13 amino acids. The CDR3 loop reads CASRAQGQETQYF. CDR3 in DNA: TGTGCCAGCAGAGCCCAAGGTCAAGAGACCCAGTACTTC.

Ten or more counts support this clonotype. This chain joins TRBV7-7 and TRBJ2-2, with D possibly matching TRBD1 (7 bases). V lost 2 bases and J 2 bases, leaving 15 bases between the germline ends. The germline V gene has CDR1 SSHAT and CDR2 FNYEAQ (reference sequence). The CDR3 covers 17 residues. In DNA, the CDR3 is TGTGCCAGCAGCTTAAGTGGGGGGACAGTTAACACCGGGGAGCTGTTTTTT. This gives the protein CASSLSGGTVNTGELFF.

The chain employs TRBV12-3 or TRBV12-4 and TRBJ2-7, with D possibly called TRBD1 or TRBD2 (6 bases each). Trimming left V 5 bases short and J 4 bases short, with 18 bases between. The CDR3 covers 15 residues. The CDR3 sequence: CASSPGGVGFYEQYF. CDR3 DNA: TGTGCCAGCAGTCCCGGGGGCGTGGGCTTTTACGAGCAGTACTTC.

Comments on this clonotype: At one of its ends the junction is not consistent with the germline gene, which may arise from a read error. This chain joins TRBV4-1 and TRBJ2-6; D tentatively fits TRBD1 or TRBD2 (5 bases each). The CDR3 runs 17 residues. The germline V gene encodes CDR1 MGHRA and CDR2 YSYEKL. This CDR3 reads CATSLRGLGSGANVLTF. The CDR3 bases are TGCGCCACCAGCCTGAGGGGTTTGGGCTCTGGGGCCAACGTCCTGACTTTC.

The chain is built from TRBV2 and TRBJ2-5; D is ambiguous. Germline lookup yields CDR1 SNHLY and CDR2 FYNNEI. Trimming took 8 bases from V and 4 from J, leaving 11 bases between them. This CDR3 spans 12 amino acids. Here the CDR3 DNA reads TGTGCCAGCGCTGAACCTCCAGAGACCCAGTACTTC. Translating it yields CASAEPPETQYF.

On this clonotype: A much larger clone lies a single base off, so this may be a read error. This chain joins TRBV4-3 and TRBJ1-1, with D unresolved. Germline loops: CDR1 LGHNA, CDR2 YSLEER. This CDR3 comprises 15 residues. This chain's CDR3 is CASSQDTTAVTGAFF. Written as DNA, the CDR3 is TGCGCCAGCAGCCAAGATACGACCGCAGTCACTGGAGCTTTCTTT.

This clonotype was found many times. This chain connects TRBV6-1 to TRBJ1-2; no definite D call. V was clipped by 7 bases and J by 8 bases, with 17 bases between them. Germline lookup yields CDR1 MNHNS and CDR2 SASEGT. This CDR3 is built from 13 residues. CDR3 protein: CASIRAGQGGYTF. Written as DNA, the CDR3 is TGTGCCAGCATACGGGCAGGCCAAGGCGGCTACACCTTC.

The V call is TRBV2, the J call TRBJ2-2; maybe TRBD1 (5 bases). The germline V gene has CDR1 SNHLY and CDR2 FYNNEI. Between the trimmed V and J ends, which lost 6 bases and 5 bases, there was a span of 10 bases. CDR3 size: 13 residues. CDR3 amino acids: CASRVTGTGELFF. As DNA, the CDR3 is TGTGCCAGCAGGGTCACAGGTACCGGGGAGCTGTTTTTT.

This clonotype has a count of ten or more. The V and J genes are TRBV20-1 and TRBJ1-1; D might be TRBD1 (6 bases). Germline values: CDR1 DFQATT, CDR2 SNEGSKA (reference sequence). This CDR3 is 14 amino acids long. V lost 5 bases and J lost 6, with 19 bases in between. The CDR3 nucleotides are TGCAGTGCTCGAGGGGGGGCTTGGCGGGCTGAAGCTTTCTTT. Residues: CSARGGAWRAEAFF.

This rearrangement joins TRBV24-1 to TRBJ2-3; TRBD1 matches at 8 bases. Germline V lookup: CDR1 KGHDR, CDR2 SFDVKD. The CDR3 extends over 16 amino acids. Trimming at V came to 2 bases and at J to 5 bases, leaving 8 bases not matched to a gene. CDR3 region: CATSDWGQVGRDTQYF. CDR3 bases: TGTGCCACCAGTGATTGGGGACAGGTGGGTCGAGATACGCAGTATTTT.

This clonotype has more than one count but fewer than ten. The V and J genes are TRBV6-1 and TRBJ2-7; 12 bases align to TRBD1. The ends lost 6 bases at V and 5 bases at J; junction bases unmatched: 8. The CDR3 spans 15 residues. Germline lookup yields CDR1 MNHNS and CDR2 SASEGT. As DNA, the CDR3 is TGTGCCAGCAGCCGGGACAGGGGGCGAACGGACGAGCAGTACTTC. This translates into CASSRDRGRTDEQYF.

This clonotype has a count of ten or more. The V gene is TRBV10-3, the J gene TRBJ2-1, with TRBD1 matching 9 bases. Germline values: CDR1 ENHRY, CDR2 SYGVKD. This CDR3 spans 16 amino acids. With 3 bases clipped from V and 5 bases from J, the junction kept 8 bases outside the gene matches. The CDR3 DNA follows: TGTGCCATCAGTGATCCTGACAGGGGGACGAACAATGAGCAGTTCTTC. As protein: CAISDPDRGTNNEQFF.

The table lists this clonotype with a few counts. This chain links TRBV28 with TRBJ1-6; 8 bases line up with TRBD1. Germline V gene lookup returns CDR1 MDHEN and CDR2 SYDVKM. The CDR3 contains 14 residues. V lost 5 bases to trimming and J lost 9 bases; unmatched junction nucleotides: 6. The CDR3, as DNA: TGTGCCAGCAGTAACAGGGGGTTTAGTTCACCCCTCCACTTT. It encodes CASSNRGFSSPLHF.

This clonotype was recorded many times. This rearrangement joins TRBV20-1 to TRBJ1-1; D possibly corresponds to TRBD1 (5 bases). V dropped 3 bases and J dropped 1 base, with 18 bases sitting between them. This CDR3 has 16 amino acids. Germline V gives CDR1 DFQATT, CDR2 SNEGSKA (reference sequence). This CDR3 reads CSASWTGRGENTEAFF. CDR3 coding DNA: TGCAGTGCTAGTTGGACGGGACGGGGCGAGAACACTGAAGCTTTCTTT.